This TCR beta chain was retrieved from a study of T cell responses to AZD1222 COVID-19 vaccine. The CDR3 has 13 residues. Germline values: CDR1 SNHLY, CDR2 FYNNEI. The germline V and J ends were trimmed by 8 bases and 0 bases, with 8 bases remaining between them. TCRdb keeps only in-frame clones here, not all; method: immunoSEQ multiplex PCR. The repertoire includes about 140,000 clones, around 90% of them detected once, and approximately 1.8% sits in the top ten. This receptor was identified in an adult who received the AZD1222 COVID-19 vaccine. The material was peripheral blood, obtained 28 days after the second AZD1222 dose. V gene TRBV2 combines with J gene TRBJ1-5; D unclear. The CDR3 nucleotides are TGTGCCAGCGGGTTATATAGCAATCAGCCCCAGCATTTT. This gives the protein CASGLYSNQPQHF.